The rows below give T cell receptor beta chains drawn from one sample of a study of Graves' ophthalmopathy and Graves' hyperthyroidism. MiXCR, run by TCRdb on the multiplex PCR reads, gives a single entry per CDR3 protein. The repertoire holds some 150,000 distinct CDR3 sequences, with 39% as singletons. Sequencing was performed on peripheral blood. The receptors were gathered from a young man with Graves' ophthalmopathy. Each CDR3 is given with its conserved first and last residue. D genes are given only for firm matches. Where a row states a size, it is once, few, many or the class of an expanded clone; other rows omit it.

DNA: TGCAGTGCTAGACCCGGGACTAGCGGCAAACAGGGGGAGCAGTACTTC; CDR3: CSARPGTSGKQGEQYF; J: TRBJ2-7; size: -; V: TRBV20-1; D: TRBD2
DNA: TGTGCCAGCAGTCTGACAGTCTACGAGCAGTACTTC; CDR3: CASSLTVYEQYF; J: TRBJ2-7; size: many; V: TRBV12-3/TRBV12-4; D: -
DNA: TGTGCCAGCAGTTTACAGGGGGGATCACCCCTCCACTTT; CDR3: CASSLQGGSPLHF; J: TRBJ1-6; size: many; V: TRBV12-3/TRBV12-4; D: TRBD1
DNA: TGTGCCAGTGGGAAATATGGCTACACCTTC; CDR3: CASGKYGYTF; J: TRBJ1-2; size: many; V: TRBV28; D: -
DNA: TGTGCCAGCTCACCAGAGAGTCGACGAGAGACCCAGTACTTC; CDR3: CASSPESRRETQYF; J: TRBJ2-5; size: many; V: TRBV18; D: -
DNA: TGTGCCAGCAGTTCCCCTGGGACGAACTATGGCTACACCTTC; CDR3: CASSSPGTNYGYTF; J: TRBJ1-2; size: many; V: TRBV6-5; D: -
DNA: TGTGCCAGCAGTCCGTGGGCTAGTTCATCCTACGAGCAGTACTTC; CDR3: CASSPWASSSYEQYF; J: TRBJ2-7; size: many; V: TRBV12-3/TRBV12-4; D: -
DNA: TGTGCCAGCAGTCCGACAGTTAGCGGGGAGCTGTTTTTT; CDR3: CASSPTVSGELFF; J: TRBJ2-2; size: -; V: TRBV6-2/TRBV6-3; D: -
DNA: TGTGCCAGCAGTCCCCATACAGGTCCCGCTGAAGCTTTCTTT; CDR3: CASSPHTGPAEAFF; J: TRBJ1-1; size: many; V: TRBV27; D: -
DNA: TGCGCCAGCAGCCCGGAGGAGGGCATGAACACTGAAGCTTTCTTT; CDR3: CASSPEEGMNTEAFF; J: TRBJ1-1; size: -; V: TRBV5-1; D: -
DNA: TGTGCCAGCAGTTACTCTAGTAGTGCCTACGAGCAGTACTTC; CDR3: CASSYSSSAYEQYF; J: TRBJ2-7; size: many; V: TRBV6-5; D: -